The T cell receptor (beta chain) under discussion was sequenced for a study of T cells after yellow fever vaccination. Overall study: Preparing low-cell-number fractions relied on SMART-Seq v4 Ultra Low Input. Study-wide results and caveats: Relatively few clonotypes were ones that appeared in both CD4 and CD8 compartments.

This clonotype has only a few counts. Its antigen is unknown. TCRdb recomputed calls from the 5' RACE reads with MiXCR, one row per CDR3 protein. Of around 530,000 distinct CDR3 sequences listed, roughly a sixth were seen once; the top ten hold 17%. CDR3 length equals 14 residues. Germline V gives CDR1 DFQATT, CDR2 SNEGSKA (reference sequence). Trimming took 0 bases from V and 3 from J, leaving 9 bases between them. This TCR was sampled from a man younger than 35 who received the YFV17D yellow fever vaccine. The sample consisted of PBMCs, taken more than 4 days after the first yellow fever vaccination. The V and J genes are TRBV20-1 and TRBJ1-5; D not resolved. The CDR3 spells CSAREKDLNQPQHF. DNA of the CDR3: TGCAGTGCTAGAGAGAAGGACCTCAATCAGCCCCAGCATTTT.